This T cell receptor beta chain was identified during a study of T cell responses to AZD1222 COVID-19 vaccine. Details on this clone: No antigen is known for it.

Study-wide findings and caveats: Dominant CD4 TCR responses targeted spike regions 160-218 and 743-854.

The CDR3 has 16 amino acids. The germline V gene encodes CDR1 LNHDA and CDR2 SQIVND (reference sequence). With V trimmed by 4 bases and J by 3 bases, 3 bases remained unmatched. Using immunoSEQ multiplex PCR, the repertoire was profiled, and TCRdb retains in-frame clones only, with some absent. The table lists roughly 77,000 clones, roughly 90% of them singletons, with 5% in the top ten. Sequences were derived from peripheral blood, sampled on day 0 of MenACWY control vaccination. J is TRBJ1-6 and V is TRBV19; 10 positions agree with TRBD1. This clonotype was sampled from an adult in good health. The CDR3 coding sequence is TGTGCCAGTAGTAGCCGGACAGGGGGCTATAATTCACCCCTCCACTTT. This sequence encodes CASSSRTGGYNSPLHF.